The entry below gives a single T cell receptor beta chain sequence along with its context. This sample was included in a study of technical replicates of blood from several donors. The table came from immunoSEQ multiplex PCR; TCRdb's copy has only in-frame clones and leaves some out. The profile covers tens of thousands of clones, with around nine tenths appearing a single time and about 0.26% taken by the ten largest. Trimming left V 9 bases short and J 6 bases short, with 14 bases between. The CDR3 contains 13 residues. Germline loops: CDR1 MNHEY, CDR2 SMNVEV (reference sequence). This sequence joins TRBV27 and TRBJ2-2, with D possibly TRBD2 on 6 matching bases. This TCR was recovered from a human donor in good health. Sequenced sample: T cells isolated from PBMCs. The CDR3 DNA follows: TGTGCCAGTCGGAGGGGCGAGGCCGGGGAGCTGTTTTTT. It translates to CASRRGEAGELFF.